The 28 T cell receptor beta chains presented below share a single source sample, sequenced in a study of a mutant IDH1 vaccine in newly diagnosed glioma. These receptors have no known antigen. The time point was: week 35, safety follow-up. It was 300 ug of mutant IDH1 20-mer peptide that made up each vaccine dose, given with topical imiquimod. Using immunoSEQ multiplex PCR, the repertoire was profiled, and TCRdb retains in-frame clones only, with some absent. The profile shows about 55,000 clones, approximately 80% of them singletons. This sample comprised PBMCs, obtained from a glioma patient whose treatment included an IDH1 peptide vaccine. Receptor source: a woman under 30 with glioma.

V gene TRBV7-2 combines with J gene TRBJ1-5, with D perhaps matching TRBD1 (6 bases). Trimming stripped 2 bases from V and 4 bases from J, with 12 bases between. Germline assignment: CDR1 SGHTA and CDR2 FQGNSA. This CDR3 has 15 amino acids. The CDR3, as DNA: TGTGCCAGCAGCTTAACAGGGCAGGGGAATCAGCCCCAGCATTTT. As protein: CASSLTGQGNQPQHF.

The genes are TRBV28 and TRBJ1-2; perhaps TRBD1 as D (5 bases). V dropped 4 bases and J dropped 4 bases, with 7 bases sitting between them. Germline loops: CDR1 MDHEN, CDR2 SYDVKM. The length of the CDR3 is 12 residues. As DNA, the CDR3 is TGTGCCAGCAGTTCTGGGGGCTATGGCTACACCTTC. Amino acid sequence: CASSSGGYGYTF.

The chain uses TRBV6-5 and TRBJ2-3, with D tentatively TRBD2 (6 bases). The CDR3 spans 15 residues. Germline V lookup: CDR1 MNHEY, CDR2 SVGAGI. Deletions cut 6 bases from V and 2 bases from J, with 15 bases between. CDR3 nucleotide sequence: TGTGCCAGCAGACCCACGGAGGGACTCACAGATACGCAGTATTTT. The encoded protein is CASRPTEGLTDTQYF.

This clone showed up just a few times. The rearrangement links TRBV6-1 to TRBJ2-1; D not certain. This CDR3 comprises 12 residues. CDR1 is MNHNS and CDR2 is SASEGT in the germline V gene. Deletions cut 5 bases from V and 3 bases from J, with 5 bases between. CDR3 DNA: TGTGCCAGCAGTTGGGTCTACAATGAGCAGTTCTTC. Encoded protein: CASSWVYNEQFF.

The J gene is TRBJ2-2, the V gene TRBV5-8; possibly TRBD2 for D (5 bases). The CDR3 totals 15 residues. Germline CDR1 SGHTS, CDR2 YDEGEE. V gave up 0 bases and J gave up 4 bases, with 10 bases separating them. DNA for the CDR3: TGTGCCAGCAGCTTGGGGAGGTCGAGCACCGGGGAGCTGTTTTTT. This codes for CASSLGRSSTGELFF.

The chain is built from TRBV5-1 and TRBJ2-3, with TRBD2 identical over 8 bases. The CDR3 extends over 14 amino acids. Germline CDR1 is SGHRS and CDR2 is YFSETQ. Trimming at V came to 2 bases and at J to 6 bases, leaving 5 bases not matched to a gene. CDR3 amino acids: CASSLAGAGDTQYF. CDR3 bases: TGCGCCAGCAGCTTAGCGGGGGCCGGGGATACGCAGTATTTT.

The chain combines TRBV29-1 with TRBJ2-7; 13 positions agree with TRBD2. Germline assignment: CDR1 SQVTM and CDR2 ANQGSEA. The CDR3 is 14 amino acids. With 5 bases clipped from V and 5 bases from J, the junction kept 6 bases outside the gene matches. The CDR3 loop reads CSVFGLAGEHEQYF. The CDR3 DNA reads TGCAGCGTTTTTGGACTAGCGGGGGAGCACGAGCAGTACTTC.

This chain links TRBV19 with TRBJ2-7; D unresolved. Germline CDR1 is LNHDA and CDR2 is SQIVND (reference sequence). The CDR3 length is 10 residues. Trimming cost V 1 base and J 7 bases, with 2 bases left between them. Here the CDR3 DNA reads TGTGCCAGTAGTATAGGAGAGCAGTACTTC. As protein: CASSIGEQYF.

This chain links TRBV27 with TRBJ1-5; no firm D call. Germline assignment: CDR1 MNHEY and CDR2 SMNVEV (reference sequence). Trimming shortened V by 2 bases and J by 4 bases, and 6 bases separated the two germline ends. This CDR3 comprises 13 residues. The CDR3 DNA sequence: TGTGCCAGCAGTTTAATGCCAAATCAGCCCCAGCATTTT. It specifies CASSLMPNQPQHF.

This clone was seen only once. The chain uses TRBV6-6 and TRBJ2-3; D might be TRBD2 (5 bases). The CDR3 runs to 15 residues. CDR1 is MNHNY and CDR2 is SVGAGI in the germline V gene (reference sequence). Trimming took off 2 bases at V and 2 bases at J, with 11 bases between the two ends. CDR3 nucleotide sequence: TGTGCCAGCAGTTACCCCAGCGGACTCACAGATACGCAGTATTTT. It yields the protein CASSYPSGLTDTQYF.

The chain uses TRBV29-1 and TRBJ2-7; 8 bases align to TRBD1. The CDR3 has 13 amino acids. CDR1 SQVTM and CDR2 ANQGSEA come from the germline V gene. Trimming cost V 6 bases and J 7 bases; bases outside gene matches: 11. CDR3 coding DNA: TGCAGCGTGCGCAGGGGGCTGACGAGGGAGCAGTACTTC. This sequence encodes CSVRRGLTREQYF.

The chain couples TRBV11-2 to TRBJ1-1; 7 nucleotides agree with TRBD1. The CDR3 loop spans 14 amino acids. With V trimmed by 1 base and J by 10 bases, 9 bases remained unmatched. Per germline, CDR1 SGHAT and CDR2 FQNNGV. The CDR3 region has the DNA TGTGCCAGCAGCTTAGTAAGGGGGCCAGTCCGAGCTTTCTTT. Its protein is CASSLVRGPVRAFF.

The chain uses TRBV7-9 and TRBJ1-2; D perhaps matches TRBD1 (5 bases). The germline V gene encodes CDR1 SEHNR and CDR2 FQNEAQ (reference sequence). The CDR3 runs to 13 residues. V lost 2 bases and J 8 bases, leaving 12 bases between the germline ends. The CDR3 loop reads CASSLRQGSGYTF. DNA of the CDR3: TGTGCCAGCAGCTTAAGGCAGGGAAGCGGCTACACCTTC.

The chain has TRBV4-3 and TRBJ1-4; no clear D gene. The CDR3 has 14 amino acids. V lost 6 bases and J 7 bases, leaving 15 bases between the germline ends. Germline V gene lookup returns CDR1 LGHNA and CDR2 YSLEER. For the CDR3, the DNA is TGCGCCAGCAGTTTTACAGTGTTCAGTGAAAAACTGTTTTTT. Translated, it gives CASSFTVFSEKLFF.

The chain uses TRBV7-9 and TRBJ2-1; D remains ambiguous. CDR1 and CDR2 (germline): SEHNR, FQNEAQ (reference sequence). This CDR3 comprises 15 residues. Trimming took 5 bases from V and 3 from J, leaving 14 bases between them. The CDR3 region has the DNA TGTGCCAGCAGCCAAACCTCCTCGGGCTACAATGAGCAGTTCTTC. It yields the protein CASSQTSSGYNEQFF.

The rearrangement links TRBV7-2 to TRBJ2-5; D tentatively reads TRBD1 or TRBD2 (6 bases each). Looked up from germline, CDR1 is SGHTA and CDR2 is FQGNSA. Deletions cut 2 bases from V and 5 bases from J, with 24 bases between. This CDR3 region has 18 residues. The CDR3: CASSLRPRRGTQLETQYF. Written as DNA, the CDR3 is TGTGCCAGCAGCTTAAGGCCCCGGAGGGGGACGCAATTGGAGACCCAGTACTTC.

The V and J genes are TRBV25-1 and TRBJ1-2; 9 bases align to TRBD1. The CDR3 length is 14 residues. CDR1 is MGHDK, CDR2 SYGVNS, per germline. V lost 2 bases, J lost 6 bases, and 4 bases stayed unmatched. CDR3 in amino acids: CASSEITGGDGYTF. Here the CDR3 DNA reads TGTGCCAGCAGTGAAATCACAGGGGGCGATGGCTACACCTTC.

The chain has TRBV9 and TRBJ1-3; D is uncertain. The length of the CDR3 is 14 residues. Trimming left V 0 bases short and J 3 bases short, with 7 bases between. Germline assignment: CDR1 SGDLS and CDR2 YYNGEE. DNA of the CDR3: TGTGCCAGCAGCGTAGTTTCCGGTGGAAACACCATATATTTT. Translation: CASSVVSGGNTIYF.

V and J are TRBV28 and TRBJ2-5, with 7 bases fitting TRBD1. The CDR3 covers 15 residues. Per germline, CDR1 MDHEN and CDR2 SYDVKM. J gave up 2 bases and V 1 base, and 4 bases lay outside the gene matches. CDR3 amino acids: CASSLSQGWQETQYF. The CDR3 region has the DNA TGTGCCAGCAGTTTATCACAGGGGTGGCAAGAGACCCAGTACTTC. The entire variable domain, with the rest obtained from reference TRBV28 and TRBJ2-5, is as follows: DVKVTQSSRYLVKRTGEKVFLECVQDMDHENMFWYRQDPGLGLRLIYFSYDVKMKEKGDIPEGYSVSREKKERFSLILESASTNQTSMYLCASSLSQGWQETQYFGPGTRLLVL.

A note on this clone: At one end, the junction sequence differs from germline, possibly due to a read error. The rearrangement joins TRBV4-1 to TRBJ2-7; 7 nucleotides align to TRBD2. Germline CDR1 MGHRA, CDR2 YSYEKL. CDR3 length: 16 residues. The CDR3 loop is CASSSIAGLADPQMDF. CDR3 bases: TGCGCCAGCAGTTCCATTGCCGGGCTAGCGGACCCCCAGATGGACTTC.

The genes are TRBV11-2 and TRBJ2-7; a possible D gene is TRBD2 (5 bases). Deletions cut 5 bases from V and 1 base from J, with 12 bases between. The CDR3 sequence is 14 residues long. Germline V CDR1 and CDR2: SGHAT, FQNNGV. The CDR3 sequence: CASSLASGSYEQYF. CDR3 DNA sequence: TGTGCCAGCAGCCTAGCATCAGGTTCCTACGAGCAGTACTTC. Full variable domain (outside the CDR3, taken from reference TRBV11-2 and TRBJ2-7): EAGVAQSPRYKIIEKRQSVAFWCNPISGHATLYWYQQILGQGPKLLIQFQNNGVVDDSQLPKDRFSAERLKGVDSTLKIQPAKLEDSAVYLCASSLASGSYEQYFGPGTRLTVT.

The chain carries TRBV30 and TRBJ1-3; 10 bases fit TRBD1. J was trimmed by 8 bases and V by 1 base; bases with no gene match: 8. The CDR3 covers 15 residues. From germline, CDR1 is GTSNPN and CDR2 SVGIG (reference sequence). CDR3 sequence: CAWSDRDRGGYTIYF. Written as DNA, the CDR3 is TGTGCCTGGAGTGACCGGGACAGGGGAGGGTACACCATATATTTT.

V gene TRBV25-1 combines with J gene TRBJ1-4, with D tentatively TRBD1 (6 bases). Germline V lookup: CDR1 MGHDK, CDR2 SYGVNS. The CDR3 runs 14 residues. The germline V and J ends were trimmed by 6 bases and 8 bases, with 16 bases remaining between them. CDR3 region: CASRPTGWVEKLFF. In DNA, the CDR3 is TGTGCCAGCAGACCCACAGGGTGGGTAGAAAAACTGTTTTTT.

The CDR3 coding sequence is TGCGCCAGCAGCCAAGACGCCGGGGGTGGAGATACGCAGTATTTT. Encoded protein: CASSQDAGGGDTQYF. J is TRBJ2-3 and V is TRBV4-3; perhaps TRBD2 as D (6 bases). Deletions cut 0 bases from V and 5 bases from J, with 12 bases between. The germline CDR1 and CDR2 sequences are LGHNA and YSLEER. The CDR3 loop spans 15 amino acids.

V and J are TRBV7-8 and TRBJ1-2, with a weak D call TRBD1 (5 bases). The CDR3 length is 14 residues. The germline V gene encodes CDR1 SGHVS and CDR2 FQNEAQ. Trimming shortened V by 8 bases and J by 7 bases, and 20 bases separated the two germline ends. The CDR3 bases are TGTGCCAGCGTAAAGGGGAATAACCCTGTTGGCTACACCTTC. It is translated as CASVKGNNPVGYTF.

The genes are TRBV6-6 and TRBJ1-3; D is unresolved. This CDR3 comprises 15 residues. From germline, CDR1 is MNHNY and CDR2 SVGAGI (reference sequence). The V end was cut by 2 bases, the J end by 0 bases, with 8 bases between. The CDR3 DNA is TGTGCCAGCAGTTACAAGGAGCCCTCTGGAAACACCATATATTTT. Translated: CASSYKEPSGNTIYF.

The chain is built from TRBV14 and TRBJ2-3; D is ambiguous. V was clipped by 3 bases and J by 4 bases, with 5 bases between them. The CDR3 sequence is 12 residues long. The V gene's germline CDR1 is SGHDN and CDR2 FVKESK. CDR3 sequence (DNA): TGTGCCAGCAGCCAGGTTTCAGATACGCAGTATTTT. This codes for CASSQVSDTQYF.

The chain combines TRBV27 with TRBJ2-7; tentative D call: TRBD1 (5 bases). The CDR3 runs 13 residues. V was cut by 3 bases and J by 2 bases, with 8 bases left in between. CDR1 is MNHEY and CDR2 is SMNVEV in the germline V gene (reference sequence). This CDR3 reads CASSFSTAYEQYF. In DNA, the CDR3 is TGTGCCAGCAGTTTCTCGACAGCCTACGAGCAGTACTTC.